This paragraph reports one T cell receptor (beta chain). Antigen specificity is unknown. This sample was included in a study of blood T cells in healthy people across ages. Study-wide findings and caveats: Researchers report that TCR beta diversity correlated strongly with naive T cell percentage.

Through a sample-barcoded 5' primer and a J-beta primer mix, a second PCR was run for roughly 7 to 11 cycles. TCRdb re-derived calls from the 5' RACE reads in MiXCR, one entry per CDR3 protein. The profile shows 1.5 million or so distinct CDR3 sequences, approximately 42% of them singletons. CDR3 length: 14 residues. The germline V gene has CDR1 SGHTA and CDR2 FQGNSA. Deletions cut 5 bases from V and 0 bases from J, with 11 bases between. The clonotype originates from a woman younger than 30 in good health. Sequenced input: blood. The chain links TRBV7-2 to TRBJ2-7; D tentatively reads TRBD1 or TRBD2 (5 bases each). The CDR3 reads CASSGGGISYEQYF. The DNA of the CDR3 is TGTGCCAGCAGCGGGGGTGGCATCTCCTACGAGCAGTACTTC.